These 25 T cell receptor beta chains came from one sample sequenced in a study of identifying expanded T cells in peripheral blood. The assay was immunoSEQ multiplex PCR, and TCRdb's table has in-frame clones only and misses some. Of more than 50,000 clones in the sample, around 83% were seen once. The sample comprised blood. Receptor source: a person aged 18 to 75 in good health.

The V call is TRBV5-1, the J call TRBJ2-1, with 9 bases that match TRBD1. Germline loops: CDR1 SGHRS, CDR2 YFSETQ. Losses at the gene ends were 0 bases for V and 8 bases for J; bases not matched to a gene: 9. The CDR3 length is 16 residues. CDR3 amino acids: CASSLEYRDRAHEQFF. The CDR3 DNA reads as TGCGCCAGCAGCTTGGAATACCGGGACAGGGCCCATGAGCAGTTCTTC. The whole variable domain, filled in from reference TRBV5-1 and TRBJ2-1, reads KAGVTQTPRYLIKTRGQQVTLSCSPISGHRSVSWYQQTPGQGLQFLFEYFSETQRNKGNFPGRFSGRQFSNSRSEMNVSTLELGDSALYLCASSLEYRDRAHEQFFGPGTRLTVL.

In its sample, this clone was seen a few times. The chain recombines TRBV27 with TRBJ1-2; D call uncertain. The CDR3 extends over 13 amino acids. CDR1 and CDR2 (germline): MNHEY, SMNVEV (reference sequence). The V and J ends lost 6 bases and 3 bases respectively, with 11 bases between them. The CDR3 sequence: CASRRNVDYGYTF. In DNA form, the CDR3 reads TGTGCCAGCAGACGAAACGTCGACTATGGCTACACCTTC.

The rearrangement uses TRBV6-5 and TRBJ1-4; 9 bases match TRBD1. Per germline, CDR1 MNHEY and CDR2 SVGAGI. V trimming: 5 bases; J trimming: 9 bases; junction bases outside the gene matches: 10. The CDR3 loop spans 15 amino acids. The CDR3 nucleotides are TGTGCCAGCAGTCCCCCCGGGACAGGGATAAAAAAACTGTTTTTT. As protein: CASSPPGTGIKKLFF.

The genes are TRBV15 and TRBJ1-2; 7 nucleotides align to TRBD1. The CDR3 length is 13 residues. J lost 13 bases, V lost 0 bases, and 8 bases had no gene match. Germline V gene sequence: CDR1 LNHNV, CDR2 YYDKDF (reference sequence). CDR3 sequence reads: CATSRDPRGLITF. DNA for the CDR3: TGTGCCACCAGCAGAGATCCGAGGGGGCTAATCACCTTC.

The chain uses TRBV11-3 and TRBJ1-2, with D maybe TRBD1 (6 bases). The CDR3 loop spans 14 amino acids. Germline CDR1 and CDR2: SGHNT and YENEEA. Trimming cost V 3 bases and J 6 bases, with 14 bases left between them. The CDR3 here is CASSFRRGQDGYTF. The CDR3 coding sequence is TGTGCCAGCAGCTTTCGAAGGGGACAAGATGGCTACACCTTC.

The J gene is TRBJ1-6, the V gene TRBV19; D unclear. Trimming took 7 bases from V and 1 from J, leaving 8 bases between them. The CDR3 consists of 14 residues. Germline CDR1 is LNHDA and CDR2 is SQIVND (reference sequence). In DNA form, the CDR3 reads TGTGCCAGTAAATTTTCGTCCTATAATTCACCCCTCCACTTT. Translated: CASKFSSYNSPLHF.

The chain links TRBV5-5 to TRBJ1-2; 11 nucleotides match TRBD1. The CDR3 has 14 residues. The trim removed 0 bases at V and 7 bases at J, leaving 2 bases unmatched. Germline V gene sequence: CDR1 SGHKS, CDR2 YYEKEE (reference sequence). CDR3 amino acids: CASSLGTGGGGYTF. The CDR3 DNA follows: TGTGCCAGCAGCTTGGGGACAGGGGGCGGTGGCTACACCTTC.

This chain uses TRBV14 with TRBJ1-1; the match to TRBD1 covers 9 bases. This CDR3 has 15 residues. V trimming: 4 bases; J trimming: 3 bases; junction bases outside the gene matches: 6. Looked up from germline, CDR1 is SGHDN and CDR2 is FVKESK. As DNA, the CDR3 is TGTGCCAGCAGCCTATTGAACAGGGGGCACACTGAAGCTTTCTTT. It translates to CASSLLNRGHTEAFF.

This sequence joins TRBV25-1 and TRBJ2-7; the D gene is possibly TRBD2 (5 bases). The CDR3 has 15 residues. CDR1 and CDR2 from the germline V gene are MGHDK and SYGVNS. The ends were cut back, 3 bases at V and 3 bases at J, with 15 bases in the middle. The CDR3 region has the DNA TGTGCCAGCAGTGACCACTACCGAGGGAACTACGAGCAGTACTTC. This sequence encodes CASSDHYRGNYEQYF.

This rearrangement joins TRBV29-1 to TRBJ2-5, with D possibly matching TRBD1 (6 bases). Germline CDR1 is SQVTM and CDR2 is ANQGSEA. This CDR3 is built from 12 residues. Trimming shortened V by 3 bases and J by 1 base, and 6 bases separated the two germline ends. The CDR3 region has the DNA TGCAGCGTTGACAGGGGCCAAGAGACCCAGTACTTC. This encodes CSVDRGQETQYF.

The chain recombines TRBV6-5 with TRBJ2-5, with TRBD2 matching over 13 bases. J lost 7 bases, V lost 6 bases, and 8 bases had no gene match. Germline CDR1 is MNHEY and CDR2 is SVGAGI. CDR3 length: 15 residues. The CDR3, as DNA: TGTGCCAGCAGCCGACTAGCGGGGGGTGTGGCGACCCAGTACTTC. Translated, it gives CASSRLAGGVATQYF.

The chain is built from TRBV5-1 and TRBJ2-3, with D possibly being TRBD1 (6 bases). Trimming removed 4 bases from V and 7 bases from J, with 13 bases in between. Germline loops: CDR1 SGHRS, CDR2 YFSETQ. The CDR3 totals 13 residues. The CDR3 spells CASSLRDKNTQYF. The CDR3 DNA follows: TGCGCCAGCAGCCTACGGGACAAAAATACGCAGTATTTT.

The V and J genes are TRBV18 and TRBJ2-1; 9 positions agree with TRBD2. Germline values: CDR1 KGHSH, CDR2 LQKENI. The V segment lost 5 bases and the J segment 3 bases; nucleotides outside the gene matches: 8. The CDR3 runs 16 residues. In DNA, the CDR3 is TGTGCCAGCTCAAGGTCTAGCGGGGCAAACTACAATGAGCAGTTCTTC. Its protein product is CASSRSSGANYNEQFF.

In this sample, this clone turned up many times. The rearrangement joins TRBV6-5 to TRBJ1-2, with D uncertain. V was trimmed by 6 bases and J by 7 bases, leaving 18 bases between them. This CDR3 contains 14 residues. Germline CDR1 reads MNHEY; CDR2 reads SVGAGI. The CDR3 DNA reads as TGTGCCAGCAGCCCCCTTTCCCTTGGATCTGGCTACACCTTC. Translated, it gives CASSPLSLGSGYTF.

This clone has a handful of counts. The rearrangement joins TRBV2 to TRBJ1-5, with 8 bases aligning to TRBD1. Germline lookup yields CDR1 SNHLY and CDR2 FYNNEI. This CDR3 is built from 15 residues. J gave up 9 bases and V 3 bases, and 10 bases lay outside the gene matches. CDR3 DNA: TGTGCCAGCAGTGACGGTTCGACAGGGGATTCGCCCCAGCATTTT. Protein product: CASSDGSTGDSPQHF. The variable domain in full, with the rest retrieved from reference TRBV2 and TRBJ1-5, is EPEVTQTPSHQVTQMGQEVILRCVPISNHLYFYWYRQILGQKVEFLVSFYNNEISEKSEIFDDQFSVERPDGSNFTLKIRSTKLEDSAMYFCASSDGSTGDSPQHFGDGTRLSIL.

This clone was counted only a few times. In DNA form, the CDR3 reads TGTGCCAGTTCGACCCCTGAGAACTATGGCTACACCTTC. Protein: CASSTPENYGYTF. The chain recombines TRBV2 with TRBJ1-2; D unresolved. Germline values: CDR1 SNHLY, CDR2 FYNNEI. This CDR3 is 13 amino acids long. Between the trimmed V and J ends, which lost 9 bases and 2 bases, there was a span of 13 bases.

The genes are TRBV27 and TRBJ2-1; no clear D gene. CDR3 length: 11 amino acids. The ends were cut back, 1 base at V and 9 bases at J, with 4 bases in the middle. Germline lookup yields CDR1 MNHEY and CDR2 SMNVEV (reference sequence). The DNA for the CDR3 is TGTGCCAGCAGTTTATATGGTGAGCAGTTCTTC. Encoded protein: CASSLYGEQFF.

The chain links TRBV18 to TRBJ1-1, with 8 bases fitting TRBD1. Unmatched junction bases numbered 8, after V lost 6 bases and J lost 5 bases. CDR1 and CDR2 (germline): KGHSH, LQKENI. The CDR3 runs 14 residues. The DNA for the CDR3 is TGTGCCAGCTCTCCGGGACAGGCTTTGACTGAAGCTTTCTTT. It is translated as CASSPGQALTEAFF. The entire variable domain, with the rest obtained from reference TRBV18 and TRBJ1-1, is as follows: NAGVMQNPRHLVRRRGQEARLRCSPMKGHSHVYWYRQLPEEGLKFMVYLQKENIIDESGMPKERFSAEFPKEGPSILRIQQVVRGDSAAYFCASSPGQALTEAFFGQGTRLTVV.

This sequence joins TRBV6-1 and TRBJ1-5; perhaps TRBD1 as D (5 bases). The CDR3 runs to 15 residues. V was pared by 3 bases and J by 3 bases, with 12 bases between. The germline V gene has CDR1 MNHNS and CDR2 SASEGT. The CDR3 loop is CASSEVGGYNQPQHF. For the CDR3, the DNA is TGTGCCAGCAGTGAGGTCGGGGGATACAATCAGCCCCAGCATTTT.

CDR3 DNA: TGTGCCAGCAGCCCTGAGGCGGGGGGAACAGAGACCCAGTACTTC. Translated, it gives CASSPEAGGTETQYF. The J gene is TRBJ2-5, the V gene TRBV7-9, with 8 positions matching TRBD2. Germline-derived CDR1 and CDR2 are SEHNR and FQNEAQ (reference sequence). Trimming at V came to 5 bases and at J to 4 bases, leaving 9 bases not matched to a gene. The length of the CDR3 is 15 residues.

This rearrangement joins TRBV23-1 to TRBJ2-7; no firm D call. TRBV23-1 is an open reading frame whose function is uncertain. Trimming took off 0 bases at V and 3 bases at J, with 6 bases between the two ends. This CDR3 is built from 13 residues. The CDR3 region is CASSQSVNYEQYF. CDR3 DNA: TGCGCCAGCAGTCAATCTGTCAACTACGAGCAGTACTTC.

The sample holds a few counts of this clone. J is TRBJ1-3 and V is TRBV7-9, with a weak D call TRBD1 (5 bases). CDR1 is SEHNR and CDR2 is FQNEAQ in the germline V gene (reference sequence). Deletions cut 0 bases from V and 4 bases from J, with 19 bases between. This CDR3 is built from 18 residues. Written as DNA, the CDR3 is TGTGCCAGCAGCTTAGCAGGTTTAGGGGCAGGGCCCGGAAACACCATATATTTT. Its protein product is CASSLAGLGAGPGNTIYF. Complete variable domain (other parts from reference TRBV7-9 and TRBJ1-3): DTGVSQNPRHKITKRGQNVTFRCDPISEHNRLYWYRQTLGQGPEFLTYFQNEAQLEKSRLLSDRFSAERPKGSFSTLEIQRTEQGDSAMYLCASSLAGLGAGPGNTIYFGEGSWLTVV.

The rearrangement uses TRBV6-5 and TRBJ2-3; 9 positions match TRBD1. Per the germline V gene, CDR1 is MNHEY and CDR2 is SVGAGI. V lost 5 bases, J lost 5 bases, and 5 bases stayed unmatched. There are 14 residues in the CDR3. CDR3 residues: CASSRDRGRDTQYF. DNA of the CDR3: TGTGCCAGCAGTCGCGACAGGGGGAGAGATACGCAGTATTTT.

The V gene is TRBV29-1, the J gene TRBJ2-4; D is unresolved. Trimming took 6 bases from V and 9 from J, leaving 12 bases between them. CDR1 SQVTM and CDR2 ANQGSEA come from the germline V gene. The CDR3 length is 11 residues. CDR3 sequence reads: CSVEKLGIQYF. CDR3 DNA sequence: TGCAGCGTGGAGAAACTGGGCATTCAGTACTTC.

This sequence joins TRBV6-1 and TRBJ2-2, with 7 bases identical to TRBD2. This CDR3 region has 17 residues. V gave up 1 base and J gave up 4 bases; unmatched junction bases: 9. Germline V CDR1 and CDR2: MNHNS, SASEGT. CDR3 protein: CASSEGHSGRGTGELFF. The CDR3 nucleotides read TGTGCCAGCAGTGAAGGTCATTCAGGGAGGGGCACCGGGGAGCTGTTTTTT.